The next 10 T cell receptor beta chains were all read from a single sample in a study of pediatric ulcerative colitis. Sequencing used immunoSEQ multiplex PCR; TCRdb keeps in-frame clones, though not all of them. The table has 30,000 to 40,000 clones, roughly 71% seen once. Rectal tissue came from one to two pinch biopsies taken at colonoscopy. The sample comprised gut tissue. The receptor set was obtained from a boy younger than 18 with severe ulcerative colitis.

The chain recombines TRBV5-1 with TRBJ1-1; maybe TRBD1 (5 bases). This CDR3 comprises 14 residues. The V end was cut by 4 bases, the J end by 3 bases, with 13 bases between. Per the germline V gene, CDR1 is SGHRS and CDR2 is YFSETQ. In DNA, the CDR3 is TGCGCCAGCAGCCCGTTGGGGGTGGACACTGAAGCTTTCTTT. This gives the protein CASSPLGVDTEAFF.

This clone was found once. CDR3 nucleotide sequence: TGTGCCAGCAGCTTAGGGCAGGGTGGTGCCGGGGAGCTGTTTTTT. Its protein is CASSLGQGGAGELFF. This rearrangement joins TRBV7-6 to TRBJ2-2; the D gene is possibly TRBD1 (5 bases). This CDR3 has 15 amino acids. Between the trimmed V and J ends, which lost 1 base and 6 bases, there was a span of 12 bases. Germline loops: CDR1 SGHVS, CDR2 FNYEAQ.

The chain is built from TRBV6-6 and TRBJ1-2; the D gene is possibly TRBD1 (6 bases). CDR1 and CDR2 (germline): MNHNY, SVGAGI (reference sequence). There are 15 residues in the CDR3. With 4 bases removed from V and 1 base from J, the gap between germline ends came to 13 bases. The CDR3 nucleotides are TGTGCCAGCAGTTTCGGACAGCCGCTTAACTATGGCTACACCTTC. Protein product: CASSFGQPLNYGYTF.

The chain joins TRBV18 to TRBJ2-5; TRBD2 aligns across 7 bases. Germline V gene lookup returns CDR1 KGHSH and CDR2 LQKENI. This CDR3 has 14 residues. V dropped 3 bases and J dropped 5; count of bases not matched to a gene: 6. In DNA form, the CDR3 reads TGTGCCAGCTCACCCAGAATGCGGGGGGAGACCCAGTACTTC. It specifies CASSPRMRGETQYF. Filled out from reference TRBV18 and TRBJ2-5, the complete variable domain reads NAGVMQNPRHLVRRRGQEARLRCSPMKGHSHVYWYRQLPEEGLKFMVYLQKENIIDESGMPKERFSAEFPKEGPSILRIQQVVRGDSAAYFCASSPRMRGETQYFGPGTRLLVL.

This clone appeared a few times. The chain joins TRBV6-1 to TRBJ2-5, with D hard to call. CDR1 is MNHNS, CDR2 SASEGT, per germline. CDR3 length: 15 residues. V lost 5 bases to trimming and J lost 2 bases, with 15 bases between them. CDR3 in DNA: TGTGCCAGCAGTAGGACGTGGGTACCGCAAGAGACCCAGTACTTC. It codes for CASSRTWVPQETQYF.

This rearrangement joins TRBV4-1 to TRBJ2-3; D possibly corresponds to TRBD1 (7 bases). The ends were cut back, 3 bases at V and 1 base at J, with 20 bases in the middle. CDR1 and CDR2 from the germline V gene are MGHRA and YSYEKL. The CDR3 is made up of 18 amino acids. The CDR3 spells CASSQRSLQGGGTDTQYF. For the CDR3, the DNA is TGCGCCAGCAGCCAGCGCTCGCTTCAGGGGGGCGGCACAGATACGCAGTATTTT.

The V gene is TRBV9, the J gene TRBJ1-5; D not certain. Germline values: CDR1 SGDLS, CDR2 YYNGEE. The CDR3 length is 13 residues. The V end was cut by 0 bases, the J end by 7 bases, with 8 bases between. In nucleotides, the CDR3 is TGTGCCAGCAGCGTAGGTATCTGGCAGCCCCAGCATTTT. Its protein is CASSVGIWQPQHF.

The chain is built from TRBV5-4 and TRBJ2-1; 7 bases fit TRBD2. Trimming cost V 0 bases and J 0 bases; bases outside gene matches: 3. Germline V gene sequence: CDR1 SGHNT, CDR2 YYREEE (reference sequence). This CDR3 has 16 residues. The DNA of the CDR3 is TGTGCCAGCAGCTTGGTAGGCGGGGGCTCCTACAATGAGCAGTTCTTC. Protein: CASSLVGGGSYNEQFF.

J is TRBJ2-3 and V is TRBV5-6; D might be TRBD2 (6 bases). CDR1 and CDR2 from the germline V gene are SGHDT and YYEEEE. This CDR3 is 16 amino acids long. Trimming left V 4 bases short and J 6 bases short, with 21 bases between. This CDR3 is CASSLGRGGTLDTQYF. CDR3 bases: TGTGCCAGCAGCCTCGGCCGCGGAGGGACCCTTGATACGCAGTATTTT.

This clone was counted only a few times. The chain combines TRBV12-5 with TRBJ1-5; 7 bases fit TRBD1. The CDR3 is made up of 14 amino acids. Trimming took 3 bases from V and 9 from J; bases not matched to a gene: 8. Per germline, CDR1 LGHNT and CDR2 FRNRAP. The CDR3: CASGFGQVFWPQHF. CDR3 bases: TGTGCTAGTGGTTTCGGACAGGTTTTTTGGCCCCAGCATTTT.